One and the same sample provided the 9 T cell receptor beta chains below, sequenced in a study of cytotoxic CD8 clonotypes in ibrutinib-treated CLL. The protocol was immunoSEQ multiplex PCR, while the TCRdb copy is restricted to in-frame clones and leaves out a portion. The sample includes 150,000 or so clones, roughly three quarters of them seen just once. The source was PBMCs, collected after 12 months of ibrutinib treatment. These receptors were obtained from a human donor with chronic lymphocytic leukemia.

The CDR3 DNA is TGCGCCAGCAGCCGTGGACAGGGTAGGGCTTTCTTT. Translating gives CASSRGQGRAFF. The chain has TRBV5-1 and TRBJ1-1, with 8 positions matching TRBD1. This CDR3 is 12 amino acids long. V was pared by 4 bases and J by 11 bases, with 7 bases of the junction left unmatched. Germline loops: CDR1 SGHRS, CDR2 YFSETQ.

The CDR3, as DNA: TGTGCCAGCAGTTTGTGGACTAGCGGGAGGGCCGGTGCCTACGAGCAGTACTTC. This codes for CASSLWTSGRAGAYEQYF. J is TRBJ2-7 and V is TRBV27; 15 positions match TRBD2. The germline CDR1 and CDR2 sequences are MNHEY and SMNVEV (reference sequence). The CDR3 totals 18 residues. The junction had 8 bases not matched to a gene; V was cut back by 3 bases and J by 2 bases.

The chain uses TRBV28 and TRBJ2-7, with 10 bases identical to TRBD1. CDR1 and CDR2 (germline): MDHEN, SYDVKM. The CDR3 is 12 amino acids. J lost 11 bases, V lost 4 bases, and 5 bases had no gene match. CDR3 residues: CASSYTGTGEYF. Written as DNA, the CDR3 is TGTGCCAGCAGTTATACCGGGACAGGGGAGTACTTC.

The J gene is TRBJ2-7, the V gene TRBV6-1; D remains ambiguous. V was shortened by 2 bases and J by 4 bases, with 6 bases between the two germline ends. This CDR3 has 12 amino acids. Germline V gives CDR1 MNHNS, CDR2 SASEGT. CDR3 sequence reads: CASSEFGYEQYF. The DNA of the CDR3 is TGTGCCAGCAGTGAATTCGGTTACGAGCAGTACTTC.

The chain has TRBV28 and TRBJ1-5, with D tentatively TRBD1 (5 bases). This CDR3 has 16 residues. Germline assignment: CDR1 MDHEN and CDR2 SYDVKM. V lost 6 bases and J 0 bases, leaving 15 bases between the germline ends. Here the CDR3 reads CASSLQEIYSNQPQHF. The CDR3, as DNA: TGTGCCAGCAGCCTACAGGAGATTTATAGCAATCAGCCCCAGCATTTT.

The rearrangement links TRBV5-4 to TRBJ1-2; possibly TRBD1 for D (5 bases). The CDR3 totals 14 residues. The V gene's germline CDR1 is SGHNT and CDR2 YYREEE (reference sequence). The ends were cut back, 0 bases at V and 6 bases at J, with 12 bases in the middle. The CDR3 coding sequence is TGTGCCAGCAGCTTGGCAGGGTTAAGCGATGGCTACACCTTC. This encodes CASSLAGLSDGYTF.

The chain employs TRBV4-1 and TRBJ1-5, with TRBD1 matching 8 bases. Germline V gene data show CDR1 as MGHRA and CDR2 as YSYEKL. There are 17 residues in the CDR3. Trimming removed 3 bases from V and 6 bases from J; junction bases left unmatched: 13. As DNA, the CDR3 is TGCGCCAGCAGCCAGATTGGGCATGACAGGGGCGGTCAGCCCCAGCATTTT. It specifies CASSQIGHDRGGQPQHF.

The rearrangement uses TRBV29-1 and TRBJ2-5; 9 bases are a match to TRBD2. V was pared by 7 bases and J by 4 bases, with 4 bases of the junction left unmatched. This CDR3 is built from 12 residues. CDR1 SQVTM and CDR2 ANQGSEA come from the germline V gene. This chain's CDR3 is CSAGTSLETQYF. The CDR3 coding sequence is TGCAGCGCCGGGACTAGCTTAGAGACCCAGTACTTC.

The V gene is TRBV9, the J gene TRBJ2-1; 11 bases map to TRBD1. Germline CDR1 and CDR2: SGDLS and YYNGEE. The CDR3 is 14 amino acids. Trimming removed 6 bases from V and 6 bases from J; junction bases left unmatched: 5. The CDR3 loop is CASKGTGGSNEQFF. The CDR3 DNA reads TGTGCCAGCAAAGGGACAGGGGGGTCCAATGAGCAGTTCTTC. Variable domain in full (rest from reference TRBV9 and TRBJ2-1): DSGVTQTPKHLITATGQRVTLRCSPRSGDLSVYWYQQSLDQGLQFLIQYYNGEERAKGNILERFSAQQFPDLHSELNLSSLELGDSALYFCASKGTGGSNEQFFGPGTRLTVL.